This TCR beta chain was retrieved from a study of PD-1 blockade in classical Hodgkin lymphoma. As for time point: cycle 4 day 1 (C4D1), after five to seven weeks of nivolumab. All patients experienced relapse after autologous stem cell transplantation, and brentuximab vedotin exposure was variable. PBMCs, once thawed, yielded CD8+ T cells isolated by magnetic negative selection. The repertoire was sequenced with immunoSEQ multiplex PCR; TCRdb's copy has only in-frame clones and lacks some. Of roughly 20,000 clones listed, 88% are singletons. This CDR3 is built from 16 residues. The starting material was CD8+ T cells from blood, obtained before the fourth cycle of nivolumab. This TCR was sampled from a human donor with classical Hodgkin lymphoma. The genes are TRBV21-1 and TRBJ2-7; the D call TRBD2 from the table was never checked on the DNA. TRBV21-1 counts as a pseudogene. This CDR3 is CASSKSRTSCTYEQYF. The CDR3 DNA follows: TGTGCCAGCAGCAAATCTCGGACTAGTTGTACCTACGAGCAGTACTTC.